This is a list of T cell receptor beta chains from one sample in a study of blood T cell repertoires in COVID-19. Sequencing used immunoSEQ multiplex PCR; TCRdb keeps in-frame clones, though not all of them. The sample contains approximately 500,000 clones, 80% to 90% of which appear only once. The sample was peripheral blood. The origin of the receptors is a human donor in a cohort sampled during active COVID-19. CDR3s include the opening cysteine and the closing phenylalanine or tryptophan. The order of the fields is D gene, clone size, V gene, J gene, CDR3 DNA, CDR3 protein. D genes are given only for firm matches. The size entry is marked missing in some rows and otherwise reads once, few, many or a size class.

d_gene: .; abundance: .; v_gene: TRBV2; j_gene: TRBJ1-1; CDR3nt: TGTGCCAGCAGTGAAGGCGGCAGAGCTGAAGCTTTCTTT; CDR3aa: CASSEGGRAEAFF
d_gene: .; abundance: .; v_gene: TRBV6-5; j_gene: TRBJ2-1; CDR3nt: TGTGCCAGCAGCCCGCCCGGTCGGGAATACAATGAGCAGTTCTTC; CDR3aa: CASSPPGREYNEQFF
d_gene: TRBD1; abundance: few; v_gene: TRBV7-2; j_gene: TRBJ1-2; CDR3nt: TGTGCCAGCAGCTCAACAGGGGTTTGGAGGTATGGCTACACCTTC; CDR3aa: CASSSTGVWRYGYTF
d_gene: TRBD2; abundance: once; v_gene: TRBV7-3; j_gene: TRBJ2-7; CDR3nt: TGTGCCAGCAGCCCCGGAGGGCGGGAGAGGAACGAGCAGTACTTC; CDR3aa: CASSPGGRERNEQYF
d_gene: TRBD2; abundance: .; v_gene: TRBV29-1; j_gene: TRBJ2-7; CDR3nt: TGCAGCGTCGAACAGACTAGCGCGAGCTCCTACGAGCAGTACTTC; CDR3aa: CSVEQTSASSYEQYF
d_gene: TRBD2; abundance: .; v_gene: TRBV5-4; j_gene: TRBJ2-1; CDR3nt: TGTGCCAGCAGCTTGCAGCCCGCTTACAGCGGGAGTATTTACAATGAGCAGTTCTTC; CDR3aa: CASSLQPAYSGSIYNEQFF
d_gene: .; abundance: .; v_gene: TRBV11-2; j_gene: TRBJ2-7; CDR3nt: TGTGCCAGCAGCCCCTTATACGAGCAGTACTTC; CDR3aa: CASSPLYEQYF
d_gene: TRBD1; abundance: few; v_gene: TRBV27; j_gene: TRBJ1-5; CDR3nt: TGTGCCAGCAGTTCACCGGGACAGAGCAATCAGCCCCAGCATTTT; CDR3aa: CASSSPGQSNQPQHF
d_gene: .; abundance: .; v_gene: TRBV4-1; j_gene: TRBJ1-3; CDR3nt: TGCGCCAGCAGCCAGTTACGCCAGGGAAGGGGCTCTGGAAACACCATATATTTT; CDR3aa: CASSQLRQGRGSGNTIYF
d_gene: TRBD2; abundance: .; v_gene: TRBV5-1; j_gene: TRBJ2-3; CDR3nt: TGCGCCAGCAGCTCGGGACTAGCGGGAAGCACAGATACGCAGTATTTT; CDR3aa: CASSSGLAGSTDTQYF
d_gene: .; abundance: .; v_gene: TRBV7-9; j_gene: TRBJ1-4; CDR3nt: TGTGCCAGCAGCTTAGAACTACAAAAACTGTTTTTT; CDR3aa: CASSLELQKLFF
d_gene: TRBD2; abundance: .; v_gene: TRBV7-6; j_gene: TRBJ2-1; CDR3nt: TGTGCCAGCAGCTTAATAAGACCTTGGACTAGCGGGAGTAGGGATGAGCAGTTCTTC; CDR3aa: CASSLIRPWTSGSRDEQFF
d_gene: TRBD1; abundance: once; v_gene: TRBV5-5; j_gene: TRBJ1-6; CDR3nt: TGTGCCAGCAGCCCGCTGGGACAGGCAGATTCACCCCTCCACTTT; CDR3aa: CASSPLGQADSPLHF
d_gene: TRBD1; abundance: .; v_gene: TRBV15; j_gene: TRBJ2-5; CDR3nt: TGTGCCACCAGCAGAGGTGGACAGGGAGTATTGAAAGAGACCCAGTACTTC; CDR3aa: CATSRGGQGVLKETQYF
d_gene: .; abundance: .; v_gene: TRBV7-3; j_gene: TRBJ1-6; CDR3nt: TGTGCCAGCAGCCCTGGGGGGGCTTATAATTCACCCCTCCACTTT; CDR3aa: CASSPGGAYNSPLHF
d_gene: TRBD2; abundance: .; v_gene: TRBV9; j_gene: TRBJ2-7; CDR3nt: TGTGCCAGCAGCGTAGACAGCGGGAGATCCTACGAGCAGTACTTC; CDR3aa: CASSVDSGRSYEQYF